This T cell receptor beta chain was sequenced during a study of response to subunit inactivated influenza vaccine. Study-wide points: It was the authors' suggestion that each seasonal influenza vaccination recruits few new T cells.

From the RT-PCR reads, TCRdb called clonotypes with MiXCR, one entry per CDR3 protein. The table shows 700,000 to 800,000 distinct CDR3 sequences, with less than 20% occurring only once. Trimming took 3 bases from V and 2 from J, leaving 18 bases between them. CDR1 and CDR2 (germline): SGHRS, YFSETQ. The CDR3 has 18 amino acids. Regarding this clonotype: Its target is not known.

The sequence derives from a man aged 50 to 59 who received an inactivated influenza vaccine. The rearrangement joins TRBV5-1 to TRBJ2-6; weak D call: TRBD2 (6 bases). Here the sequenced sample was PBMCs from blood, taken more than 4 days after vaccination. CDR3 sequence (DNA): TGCGCCAGCAGCTCACCCACGGGGGTTTCGCCTGGGGCCAACGTCCTGACTTTC. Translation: CASSSPTGVSPGANVLTF.